These 29 T cell receptor beta chains were sequenced from one sample in a study of blood T cell repertoires in COVID-19. Profiled with immunoSEQ multiplex PCR; TCRdb holds only in-frame clones, not every one. The table lists roughly 200,000 clones, more than 75% of them singletons. The sample comprised peripheral blood. The receptors here all came from a woman aged 35 to 49 with COVID-19, enrolled during active disease.

V gene TRBV6-5 combines with J gene TRBJ1-5, with 8 bases aligning to TRBD1. V shed 7 bases and J 3 bases; nucleotides not matched to a gene: 8. Germline assignment: CDR1 MNHEY and CDR2 SVGAGI. The CDR3 totals 15 residues. The CDR3 region is CASKSGTGVNQPQHF. CDR3 in DNA: TGTGCCAGCAAATCCGGGACAGGCGTCAATCAGCCCCAGCATTTT.

The chain is built from TRBV5-4 and TRBJ2-2; 12 bases align to TRBD2. V dropped 4 bases and J dropped 0; count of bases not matched to a gene: 1. Germline V gene data show CDR1 as SGHNT and CDR2 as YYREEE (reference sequence). CDR3 size: 16 residues. CDR3 in DNA: TGTGCCAGCAGCGGGACTAGCGGGTCGAACACCGGGGAGCTGTTTTTT. It yields the protein CASSGTSGSNTGELFF.

V usage is TRBV7-9 and J usage is TRBJ1-1; D possibly corresponds to TRBD1 (6 bases). Trimming removed 10 bases at V and 1 base at J, with 22 bases between. Germline V gene data show CDR1 as SEHNR and CDR2 as FQNEAQ (reference sequence). This CDR3 has 16 residues. The CDR3 region is CATREGGASPNTEAFF. CDR3 nucleotides: TGTGCCACAAGGGAGGGGGGCGCGTCCCCGAACACTGAAGCTTTCTTT.

This clone was seen a single time. J is TRBJ2-5 and V is TRBV2; no firm D call. This CDR3 contains 11 residues. Germline-derived CDR1 and CDR2 are SNHLY and FYNNEI. V was cut by 5 bases and J by 6 bases, with 7 bases left in between. The CDR3 DNA reads TGTGCCAGCAGTCCCCTCCAGACCCAGTACTTC. Translating gives CASSPLQTQYF.

Here the CDR3 DNA reads TGTGCCAGCAGTTGGCGACTAGCGGGAGAGACCCAGTACTTC. Translating it yields CASSWRLAGETQYF. This chain uses TRBV6-5 with TRBJ2-5; 10 positions match TRBD2. The CDR3 runs 14 residues. V was clipped by 4 bases and J by 4 bases; unmatched bases: 3. The V gene's germline CDR1 is MNHEY and CDR2 SVGAGI.

The chain recombines TRBV5-4 with TRBJ1-2; D is possibly TRBD1 (5 bases). Germline CDR1 and CDR2: SGHNT and YYREEE (reference sequence). There are 15 residues in the CDR3. V was trimmed by 2 bases and J by 7 bases, leaving 18 bases between them. CDR3 sequence reads: CASSFGGTPMFGYTF. The CDR3 DNA sequence: TGTGCCAGCAGCTTCGGGGGTACACCGATGTTTGGCTACACCTTC. The whole variable domain, remainder taken from reference TRBV5-4 and TRBJ1-2, is ETGVTQSPTHLIKTRGQQVTLRCSSQSGHNTVSWYQQALGQGPQFIFQYYREEENGRGNFPPRFSGLQFPNYSSELNVNALELDDSALYLCASSFGGTPMFGYTFGSGTRLTVV.

In its sample, this clone was seen once. V and J are TRBV19 and TRBJ2-7; D might be TRBD1 (6 bases). V lost 5 bases and J lost 1, with 18 bases in between. CDR3 length: 16 residues. The germline gives CDR1 LNHDA, CDR2 SQIVND (reference sequence). CDR3 in DNA: TGTGCCAGTAGTGACAATTTGGGGACAAATTCCTACGAGCAGTACTTC. Its protein is CASSDNLGTNSYEQYF.

A single count supports this clone. The V call is TRBV29-1, the J call TRBJ1-1; D remains ambiguous. V lost 4 bases and J lost 3, with 12 bases in between. CDR1 is SQVTM and CDR2 is ANQGSEA in the germline V gene. The CDR3 is 13 residues long. The CDR3 reads CSVVRGPDTEAFF. CDR3 in DNA: TGCAGCGTTGTTCGAGGGCCTGACACTGAAGCTTTCTTT.

The chain is built from TRBV7-2 and TRBJ2-2; TRBD1 might be the D (5 bases). V lost 6 bases to trimming and J lost 2 bases, with 13 bases between them. Germline V CDR1 and CDR2: SGHTA, FQGNSA. This CDR3 has 15 amino acids. CDR3 DNA sequence: TGTGCCAGCAGACCAGACAGATATAACACCGGGGAGCTGTTTTTT. Translation gives CASRPDRYNTGELFF.

A few counts support this clone. The CDR3 spells CSAGEDYGYTF. CDR3 nucleotide sequence: TGCAGCGCTGGGGAGGACTATGGCTACACCTTC. The J gene is TRBJ1-2, the V gene TRBV29-1; D unresolved. This CDR3 is 11 amino acids long. Germline CDR1 SQVTM, CDR2 ANQGSEA. Trimming took off 7 bases at V and 3 bases at J, with 9 bases between the two ends.

This chain connects TRBV4-3 to TRBJ1-6, with D tentatively TRBD1 (6 bases). Trimming shortened V by 0 bases and J by 4 bases, and 10 bases separated the two germline ends. Germline V CDR1 and CDR2: LGHNA, YSLEER. The length of the CDR3 is 16 residues. CDR3 amino acids: CASSQDSQGYNSPLHF. The CDR3 DNA is TGCGCCAGCAGCCAAGATTCCCAGGGGTATAATTCACCCCTCCACTTT.

The chain has TRBV9 and TRBJ2-7, with 7 nucleotides matching TRBD2. CDR1 and CDR2 from the germline V gene are SGDLS and YYNGEE. J lost 4 bases, V lost 0 bases, and 10 bases had no gene match. The CDR3 runs to 16 residues. In DNA form, the CDR3 reads TGTGCCAGCAGCGTAGCAGCGTGGGGAGCGGGGTACGAGCAGTACTTC. Protein sequence: CASSVAAWGAGYEQYF.

The chain has TRBV2 and TRBJ2-2, with a possible D match to TRBD1 (6 bases). The germline V gene encodes CDR1 SNHLY and CDR2 FYNNEI. V lost 6 bases to trimming and J lost 8 bases, with 16 bases between them. The length of the CDR3 is 14 residues. The CDR3 DNA reads TGTGCCAGCAGAGCCCACACAGGGATGGGGGAGCTGTTTTTT. Translated, it gives CASRAHTGMGELFF.

The chain is built from TRBV18 and TRBJ1-3, with D possibly being TRBD1 (6 bases). V was shortened by 3 bases and J by 4 bases, with 13 bases between the two germline ends. The CDR3 is made up of 15 amino acids. Per germline, CDR1 KGHSH and CDR2 LQKENI. CDR3 nucleotide sequence: TGTGCCAGCTCACCCTCGTCGGGGGGCGGAAACACCATATATTTT. This gives the protein CASSPSSGGGNTIYF.

V and J are TRBV20-1 and TRBJ1-1; 8 positions agree with TRBD1. V was pared by 5 bases and J by 10 bases, with 6 bases of the junction left unmatched. CDR3 length equals 11 residues. Germline V gene data show CDR1 as DFQATT and CDR2 as SNEGSKA (reference sequence). The CDR3 nucleotides read TGCAGTGCTTCATTACAGGGGGGAGCTTTCTTT. Protein: CSASLQGGAFF.

The chain joins TRBV27 to TRBJ1-5, with D possibly TRBD1 on 5 matching bases. The CDR3 totals 18 residues. Germline CDR1 is MNHEY and CDR2 is SMNVEV (reference sequence). V lost 5 bases and J 3 bases, leaving 23 bases between the germline ends. The CDR3 coding sequence is TGTGCCAGCAGTCCCCAAAGCCCGGACACAGCCACCAATCAGCCCCAGCATTTT. Its protein is CASSPQSPDTATNQPQHF.

This clone was seen a single time. The chain is built from TRBV2 and TRBJ2-5, with a possible D match to TRBD1 (6 bases). Trimming removed 8 bases from V and 4 bases from J, with 23 bases in between. In germline, CDR1 is SNHLY, CDR2 FYNNEI. This CDR3 has 16 residues. The CDR3 protein is CASLRDRRAQGETQYF. CDR3 nucleotide sequence: TGTGCCAGCCTAAGAGATCGGCGGGCACAGGGAGAGACCCAGTACTTC. Looking up the rest from reference TRBV2 and TRBJ2-5 gives the full variable domain: EPEVTQTPSHQVTQMGQEVILRCVPISNHLYFYWYRQILGQKVEFLVSFYNNEISEKSEIFDDQFSVERPDGSNFTLKIRSTKLEDSAMYFCASLRDRRAQGETQYFGPGTRLLVL.

V is TRBV4-3 and J is TRBJ2-5; 9 nucleotides line up with TRBD2. The germline V gene encodes CDR1 LGHNA and CDR2 YSLEER. V shed 0 bases, J shed 3 bases, and the junction held 5 bases outside the gene matches. CDR3 length: 16 amino acids. In nucleotides, the CDR3 is TGCGCCAGCAGCCAAGATAAGGGACTAGCCGAAGAGACCCAGTACTTC. Protein product: CASSQDKGLAEETQYF.

This clone was picked up a small number of times. The J gene is TRBJ1-4, the V gene TRBV2; D gene unclear. CDR3 length: 12 amino acids. Germline V gene lookup returns CDR1 SNHLY and CDR2 FYNNEI. The germline V and J ends were trimmed by 3 bases and 8 bases, with 7 bases remaining between them. CDR3: CASSERGEKLFF. The CDR3 DNA is TGTGCCAGCAGTGAGCGAGGGGAAAAACTGTTTTTT.

The genes are TRBV11-3 and TRBJ2-1, with 16 bases fitting TRBD2. Germline trimming cut 5 bases from V and 7 bases from J; bases unmatched to any gene: 2. CDR1 is SGHNT, CDR2 YENEEA, per germline. There are 15 residues in the CDR3. The CDR3 nucleotides are TGTGCCAGCAGCCGGGGACTAGCGGGGGGGAATGAGCAGTTCTTC. Amino acids: CASSRGLAGGNEQFF. Full variable domain (rest looked up from reference TRBV11-3 and TRBJ2-1): EAGVVQSPRYKIIEKKQPVAFWCNPISGHNTLYWYLQNLGQGPELLIRYENEEAVDDSQLPKDRFSAERLKGVDSTLKIQPAELGDSAVYLCASSRGLAGGNEQFFGPGTRLTVL.

The genes are TRBV2 and TRBJ2-1; D possibly corresponds to TRBD1 (5 bases). CDR1 is SNHLY and CDR2 is FYNNEI in the germline V gene. Trimming left V 5 bases short and J 6 bases short, with 14 bases between. The CDR3 totals 14 residues. CDR3 sequence: CASSLTLRANEQFF. CDR3 coding DNA: TGTGCCAGCAGTTTAACCCTCAGGGCCAATGAGCAGTTCTTC.

Comments on this clone: A much more abundant neighbour one base away suggests this may be a read error. This rearrangement joins TRBV5-1 to TRBJ2-1; 13 bases map to TRBD2. The CDR3 contains 16 residues. J was trimmed by 3 bases and V by 4 bases; bases with no gene match: 4. CDR1 is SGHRS and CDR2 is YFSETQ in the germline V gene. The CDR3 here is CASSPGTSGIYNEQFF. The CDR3 coding sequence is TGCGCCAGCAGCCCCGGGACTAGCGGGATCTACAATGAGCAGTTCTTC.

The gene calls are TRBV3-1 (or the pseudogene TRBV3-2) and TRBJ2-2; 11 bases are shared with TRBD2. CDR1 is LGHDT, CDR2 YNNKEL, per germline (reference sequence). This CDR3 is built from 16 residues. The V gene end was trimmed by 6 bases and the J gene end by 1 base; junction bases not matched to a gene: 4. Here the CDR3 reads CASRVTSGMNTGELFF. The CDR3 DNA follows: TGTGCCAGCAGGGTGACTAGCGGGATGAACACCGGGGAGCTGTTTTTT.

V is TRBV9 and J is TRBJ1-3; D is ambiguous. This CDR3 has 13 amino acids. CDR1 and CDR2 (germline): SGDLS, YYNGEE. The V gene lost 1 base and the J gene lost 7 bases, with 9 bases spanning the gap. CDR3 residues: CASSVNGLNTIYF. The DNA for the CDR3 is TGTGCCAGCAGCGTAAACGGACTTAACACCATATATTTT.

V is TRBV11-2 and J is TRBJ2-1; D perhaps matches TRBD1 (6 bases). The CDR3 totals 13 residues. Germline CDR1 reads SGHAT; CDR2 reads FQNNGV. V was shortened by 2 bases and J by 5 bases, with 7 bases between the two germline ends. The CDR3 sequence: CASSLSGDNEQFF. CDR3 nucleotides: TGTGCCAGCAGCTTATCAGGGGACAATGAGCAGTTCTTC. The full variable domain, completed using reference TRBV11-2 and TRBJ2-1, is EAGVAQSPRYKIIEKRQSVAFWCNPISGHATLYWYQQILGQGPKLLIQFQNNGVVDDSQLPKDRFSAERLKGVDSTLKIQPAKLEDSAVYLCASSLSGDNEQFFGPGTRLTVL.

The V gene is TRBV2, the J gene TRBJ1-2, with unresolved D. CDR3 length: 11 residues. Trimming removed 8 bases from V and 8 bases from J, with 12 bases in between. The germline gives CDR1 SNHLY, CDR2 FYNNEI. CDR3 nucleotide sequence: TGTGCCAGCCGCGATCCGGGAGGCTACACCTTC. Protein sequence: CASRDPGGYTF.

The genes are TRBV15 and TRBJ2-1; TRBD2 agrees at 11 bases. This CDR3 has 14 residues. J lost 5 bases, V lost 7 bases, and 4 bases had no gene match. CDR1 and CDR2 (germline): LNHNV, YYDKDF (reference sequence). The CDR3, as DNA: TGTGCCACCATCCATAGCGGGAGGGACAATGAGCAGTTCTTC. It translates to CATIHSGRDNEQFF.

In DNA, the CDR3 is TGTGCCAGCAGCTTAGGTGCGGCGGGAGGGAACACCGGGGAGCTGTTTTTT. Protein sequence: CASSLGAAGGNTGELFF. V gene TRBV7-2 combines with J gene TRBJ2-2; 8 bases line up with TRBD2. The trim removed 1 base at V and 1 base at J, leaving 5 bases unmatched. This CDR3 is 17 amino acids long. Per germline, CDR1 SGHTA and CDR2 FQGNSA.

This clone has only a few counts. The chain links TRBV7-6 to TRBJ2-2; TRBD1 matches at 7 bases. V shed 2 bases and J 4 bases; nucleotides not matched to a gene: 4. This CDR3 spans 15 amino acids. Germline V lookup: CDR1 SGHVS, CDR2 FNYEAQ. The CDR3 loop is CASSLMAGGTGELFF. CDR3 nucleotide sequence: TGTGCCAGCAGCTTAATGGCAGGGGGCACCGGGGAGCTGTTTTTT.